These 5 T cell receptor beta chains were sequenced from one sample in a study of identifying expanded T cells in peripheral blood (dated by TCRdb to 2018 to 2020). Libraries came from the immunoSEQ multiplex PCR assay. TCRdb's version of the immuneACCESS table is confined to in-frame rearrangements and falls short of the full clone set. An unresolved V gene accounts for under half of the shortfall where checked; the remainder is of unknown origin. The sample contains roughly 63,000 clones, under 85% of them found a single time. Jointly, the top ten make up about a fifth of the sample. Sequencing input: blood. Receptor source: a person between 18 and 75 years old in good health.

CDR3 in DNA: TGTGCCAGCAGTAAAGTACAGGGGAGGAACACTGAAGCTTTCTTT. It is translated as CASSKVQGRNTEAFF. The gene calls are TRBV6-6 and TRBJ1-1; 7 bases line up with TRBD1. The CDR3 totals 15 residues. The germline gives CDR1 MNHNY, CDR2 SVGAGI (reference sequence). Unmatched junction bases numbered 7, after V lost 5 bases and J lost 1 base.

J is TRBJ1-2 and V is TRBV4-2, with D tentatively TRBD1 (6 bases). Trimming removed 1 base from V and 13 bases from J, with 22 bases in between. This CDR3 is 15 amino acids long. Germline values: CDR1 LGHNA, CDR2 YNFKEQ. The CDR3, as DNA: TGTGCCAGCAGCCAAGCGTCCCCCGGGGGCGGGTTGCCCACCTTC. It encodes CASSQASPGGGLPTF.

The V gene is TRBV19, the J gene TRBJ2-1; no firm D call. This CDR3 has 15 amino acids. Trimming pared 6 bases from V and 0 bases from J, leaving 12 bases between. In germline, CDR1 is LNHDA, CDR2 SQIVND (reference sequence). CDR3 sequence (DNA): TGTGCCAGTAGCTTGGGGTCAAGCTCCTACAATGAGCAGTTCTTC. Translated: CASSLGSSSYNEQFF.

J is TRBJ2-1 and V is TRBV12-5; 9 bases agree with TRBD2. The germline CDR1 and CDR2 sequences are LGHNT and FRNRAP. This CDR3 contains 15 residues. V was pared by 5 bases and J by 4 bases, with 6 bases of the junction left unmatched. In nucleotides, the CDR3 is TGTGCTAGTGGTACCCAGCGGGGGGCTTACAATGAGCAGTTCTTC. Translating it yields CASGTQRGAYNEQFF.

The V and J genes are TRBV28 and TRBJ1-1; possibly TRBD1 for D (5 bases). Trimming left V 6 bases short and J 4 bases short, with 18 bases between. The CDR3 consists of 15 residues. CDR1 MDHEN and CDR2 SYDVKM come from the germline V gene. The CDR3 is CASSLLRDPATEAFF. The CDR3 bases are TGTGCCAGCAGCCTCCTCCGGGACCCCGCCACTGAAGCTTTCTTT.